These 28 T cell receptor beta chains were sequenced from one sample in a study of CD4 T cells in relation to SARS-CoV-2 and coronaviruses. Clones were sequenced by immunoSEQ multiplex PCR, and TCRdb holds only the in-frame ones, with some missing. This sample has 41,000 or so clones, with roughly 84% found just once. The antigens for these receptors are not known. The sequenced material came from naive CD4+ T cells from PBMCs, cultured in vitro. This sample's subset: naive CD4+ T cells isolated by negative enrichment. Source of these receptors: an adult with COVID-19.

The rearrangement joins TRBV6-1 to TRBJ2-3; D is ambiguous. V was pared by 2 bases and J by 7 bases, with 4 bases between. The germline CDR1 and CDR2 sequences are MNHNS and SASEGT. The CDR3 totals 11 residues. The CDR3 loop is CASSESYTQYF. The CDR3 region has the DNA TGTGCCAGCAGTGAATCTTATACGCAGTATTTT.

V usage is TRBV5-1 and J usage is TRBJ2-1, with D tentatively TRBD1 (6 bases). The CDR3 is made up of 15 amino acids. Trimming took 0 bases from V and 0 from J, leaving 7 bases between them. CDR1 SGHRS and CDR2 YFSETQ come from the germline V gene. The CDR3: CASSLVGGSYNEQFF. CDR3 bases: TGCGCCAGCAGCTTGGTAGGGGGCTCCTACAATGAGCAGTTCTTC.

This chain links TRBV3-1 (or the pseudogene TRBV3-2) with TRBJ2-7; D remains unclear. V lost 6 bases and J lost 3, with 6 bases in between. This CDR3 spans 11 amino acids. The germline V gene has CDR1 LGHDT and CDR2 YNNKEL (reference sequence). This CDR3 reads CASSYNYEQYF. CDR3 nucleotides: TGTGCCAGCAGTTACAACTACGAGCAGTACTTC.

V is TRBV5-6 and J is TRBJ2-3; 10 nucleotides line up with TRBD1. Germline V CDR1 and CDR2: SGHDT, YYEEEE. The CDR3 runs to 16 residues. The junction had 9 bases not matched to a gene; V was cut back by 4 bases and J by 4 bases. The CDR3 region is CASSAGGQGRADTQYF. As DNA, the CDR3 is TGTGCCAGCAGCGCGGGGGGACAGGGGAGGGCAGATACGCAGTATTTT.

The J gene is TRBJ2-5, the V gene TRBV4-2; 9 bases agree with TRBD1. CDR1 is LGHNA and CDR2 is YNFKEQ in the germline V gene. This CDR3 region has 18 residues. The junction had 13 bases not matched to a gene; V was cut back by 0 bases and J by 5 bases. This chain's CDR3 is CASSQEDLYRGLDETQYF. CDR3 coding DNA: TGTGCCAGCAGCCAAGAAGATTTATACAGGGGGCTCGATGAGACCCAGTACTTC.

Here the CDR3 reads CASSYNRGSTEAFF. The DNA for the CDR3 is TGTGCCAGCAGTTACAATCGGGGGTCGACTGAAGCTTTCTTT. The V call is TRBV6-5, the J call TRBJ1-1; D perhaps matches TRBD1 (5 bases). The germline V and J ends were trimmed by 2 bases and 5 bases, with 12 bases remaining between them. Per the germline V gene, CDR1 is MNHEY and CDR2 is SVGAGI. The CDR3 contains 14 residues.

CDR3 bases: TGTGCCAGCAGCTTACTAGCGGAAGAGACCCAGTACTTC. Amino acids: CASSLLAEETQYF. The chain links TRBV7-3 to TRBJ2-5, with 7 positions matching TRBD2. Losses at the gene ends were 2 bases for V and 3 bases for J; bases not matched to a gene: 0. Looked up from germline, CDR1 is SGHTA and CDR2 is FQGTGA. CDR3 length equals 13 residues.

The V call is TRBV2, the J call TRBJ1-5, with 7 bases that match TRBD1. The CDR3 length is 14 residues. CDR1 SNHLY and CDR2 FYNNEI come from the germline V gene. After removal of 6 bases from V and 6 bases from J, the junction contained 8 bases not matched to a gene. The DNA for the CDR3 is TGTGCCAGCAGCGCTACAGGGGCCCGTCAGCCCCAGCATTTT. This encodes CASSATGARQPQHF.

The chain joins TRBV19 to TRBJ1-2; TRBD1 is a possible D gene (6 bases). The V end was cut by 1 base, the J end by 0 bases, with 12 bases between. Germline assignment: CDR1 LNHDA and CDR2 SQIVND (reference sequence). There are 16 residues in the CDR3. As DNA, the CDR3 is TGTGCCAGTAGTATAGCGGTACAGGGTGCTAACTATGGCTACACCTTC. Encoded protein: CASSIAVQGANYGYTF.

This chain uses TRBV6-5 with TRBJ2-3; D could derive from TRBD1 or TRBD2 (5 bases each). This CDR3 region has 15 residues. CDR1 is MNHEY and CDR2 is SVGAGI in the germline V gene. Trimming shortened V by 0 bases and J by 0 bases, and 7 bases separated the two germline ends. As DNA, the CDR3 is TGTGCCAGCAGTTACTCGGGGGTGAGCACAGATACGCAGTATTTT. Amino acids: CASSYSGVSTDTQYF.

This clone was counted between two and nine times. This rearrangement joins TRBV20-1 to TRBJ1-5, with no clear D. The germline gives CDR1 DFQATT, CDR2 SNEGSKA (reference sequence). The CDR3 runs 14 residues. V was cut by 3 bases and J by 0 bases, with 9 bases left in between. The CDR3 nucleotides are TGCAGTGCTAGTTTAGGTCTTAGCAATCAGCCCCAGCATTTT. Its protein is CSASLGLSNQPQHF.

The rearrangement uses TRBV11-2 and TRBJ2-5; the D call may be TRBD1 or TRBD2 (5 bases each). The germline gives CDR1 SGHAT, CDR2 FQNNGV. The CDR3 is 12 amino acids. Trimming left V 5 bases short and J 12 bases short, with 16 bases between. The CDR3 is CASSPLWGSKYF. Here the CDR3 DNA reads TGTGCCAGCAGCCCCCTTTGGGGGTCCAAGTACTTC.

The chain's CDR3 is CASSQESGTGYMFSNQPQHF. CDR3 DNA sequence: TGTGCCAGCAGCCAAGAATCCGGGACAGGGTATATGTTCAGCAATCAGCCCCAGCATTTT. The V call is TRBV4-2, the J call TRBJ1-5, with TRBD1 identical over 9 bases. This CDR3 region has 20 residues. J gave up 1 base and V 0 bases, and 13 bases lay outside the gene matches. Germline CDR1 and CDR2: LGHNA and YNFKEQ.

The chain is built from TRBV18 and TRBJ2-3, with TRBD2 identical over 7 bases. Trimming cost V 6 bases and J 2 bases; bases outside gene matches: 14. The CDR3 sequence is 17 residues long. CDR1 and CDR2 from the germline V gene are KGHSH and LQKENI. CDR3 in DNA: TGTGCCAGCTCCTTTCAGCCTACCGGGACTACCACAGATACGCAGTATTTT. Its translation: CASSFQPTGTTTDTQYF.

The chain has TRBV29-1 and TRBJ2-4; D possibly uses TRBD1 or TRBD2 (7 bases each). With 6 bases removed from V and 7 bases from J, the gap between germline ends came to 13 bases. Germline V gene sequence: CDR1 SQVTM, CDR2 ANQGSEA. This CDR3 is built from 12 residues. CDR3 in DNA: TGCAGCGTCGCAGGGGGGGGTAACATTCAGTACTTC. It encodes CSVAGGGNIQYF. Combining the CDR3 with reference TRBV29-1 and TRBJ2-4 gives the whole variable domain SAVISQKPSRDICQRGTSLTIQCQVDSQVTMMFWYRQQPGQSLTLIATANQGSEATYESGFVIDKFPISRPNLTFSTLTVSNMSPEDSSIYLCSVAGGGNIQYFGAGTRLSVL.

The CDR3 spells CASSLPRRPQHF. The CDR3, as DNA: TGTGCCAGCAGTCTTCCCCGGAGGCCCCAGCATTTT. The V call is TRBV28, the J call TRBJ1-5; D call uncertain. Germline V gene lookup returns CDR1 MDHEN and CDR2 SYDVKM. This CDR3 contains 12 residues. Deletions cut 5 bases from V and 9 bases from J, with 11 bases between. Based on the CDR3 plus reference TRBV28 and TRBJ1-5, the full variable domain is DVKVTQSSRYLVKRTGEKVFLECVQDMDHENMFWYRQDPGLGLRLIYFSYDVKMKEKGDIPEGYSVSREKKERFSLILESASTNQTSMYLCASSLPRRPQHFGDGTRLSIL.

The rearrangement joins TRBV5-5 to TRBJ2-7, with D perhaps TRBD2 (6 bases). Trimming shortened V by 4 bases and J by 2 bases, and 13 bases separated the two germline ends. The CDR3 has 14 amino acids. CDR1 is SGHKS, CDR2 YYEKEE, per germline (reference sequence). CDR3 bases: TGTGCCAGCAGCCTGCTCCCGGGGGCCTACGAGCAGTACTTC. Its translation: CASSLLPGAYEQYF. The complete variable domain, with remaining parts taken from reference TRBV5-5 and TRBJ2-7, reads DAGVTQSPTHLIKTRGQQVTLRCSPISGHKSVSWYQQVLGQGPQFIFQYYEKEERGRGNFPDRFSARQFPNYSSELNVNALLLGDSALYLCASSLLPGAYEQYFGPGTRLTVT.

The chain carries TRBV5-1 and TRBJ2-3; 7 bases map to TRBD1. CDR3 length: 17 residues. J lost 4 bases, V lost 4 bases, and 15 bases had no gene match. Germline V lookup: CDR1 SGHRS, CDR2 YFSETQ. CDR3 region: CASSVQGQPLGADTQYF. In DNA form, the CDR3 reads TGCGCCAGCAGCGTCCAGGGACAGCCCCTTGGGGCAGATACGCAGTATTTT.

The chain combines TRBV27 with TRBJ1-1; TRBD1 might be the D (6 bases). V lost 7 bases to trimming and J lost 0 bases, with 18 bases between them. This CDR3 is 16 amino acids long. CDR1 is MNHEY and CDR2 is SMNVEV in the germline V gene (reference sequence). CDR3 coding DNA: TGTGCCAGCATTTATTGGGACTACAGGGTGAACACTGAAGCTTTCTTT. It yields the protein CASIYWDYRVNTEAFF.

The chain joins TRBV27 to TRBJ2-3; 10 nucleotides align to TRBD2. Trimming took 4 bases from V and 10 from J; bases not matched to a gene: 17. This CDR3 spans 17 amino acids. The germline CDR1 and CDR2 sequences are MNHEY and SMNVEV (reference sequence). The CDR3, as DNA: TGTGCCAGCAGTTCACCCCTCACTAGCGGGAAGCACGTTGCGCAGTATTTT. Residues: CASSSPLTSGKHVAQYF.

The gene calls are TRBV27 and TRBJ1-2; D ambiguous. The CDR3 contains 15 residues. Trimming left V 5 bases short and J 2 bases short, with 15 bases between. Germline V CDR1 and CDR2: MNHEY, SMNVEV (reference sequence). The CDR3 loop reads CASSPSPIPNYGYTF. For the CDR3, the DNA is TGTGCCAGCAGTCCCTCCCCCATTCCCAACTATGGCTACACCTTC.

V is TRBV6-6 and J is TRBJ1-2, with D uncertain. Germline V gene data show CDR1 as MNHNY and CDR2 as SVGAGI (reference sequence). The CDR3 totals 15 residues. Trimming pared 0 bases from V and 1 base from J, leaving 9 bases between. CDR3 protein: CASSYSNTDNYGYTF. The CDR3 DNA is TGTGCCAGCAGTTACTCGAATACAGATAACTATGGCTACACCTTC.

This chain joins TRBV15 and TRBJ2-1; D may correspond to TRBD1 or TRBD2 (5 bases each). CDR1 is LNHNV, CDR2 YYDKDF, per germline (reference sequence). The CDR3 is 18 amino acids. V dropped 1 base and J dropped 6 bases, with 22 bases sitting between them. This CDR3 is CATSRGGLLDKYVNEQFF. The CDR3 region has the DNA TGTGCCACCAGCAGAGGGGGCTTACTAGACAAATACGTCAATGAGCAGTTCTTC.

The CDR3 bases are TGTGCAAGTCGCCGCGCTGGGCTATACTTCTTCTACAATGAGCAGTTCTTC. It yields the protein CASRRAGLYFFYNEQFF. The chain carries TRBV12-2 and TRBJ2-1; the table's D call, TRBD1, was not checked against the DNA. TRBV12-2 is a pseudogene locus. The CDR3 sequence is 17 residues long.

This chain joins TRBV2 and TRBJ2-3, with no clear D. In germline, CDR1 is SNHLY, CDR2 FYNNEI. The CDR3 is 13 residues long. V dropped 4 bases and J dropped 12 bases, with 17 bases sitting between them. CDR3 sequence reads: CASSGGRAGSQYF. The CDR3 DNA reads as TGTGCCAGCAGTGGAGGACGGGCAGGTTCCCAGTATTTT.

This chain links TRBV7-6 with TRBJ2-3, with D unclear. V lost 5 bases and J lost 1, with 13 bases in between. CDR1 and CDR2 (germline): SGHVS, FNYEAQ. The CDR3 consists of 15 residues. The CDR3 reads CASSTLYGGTDTQYF. The CDR3 region has the DNA TGTGCCAGCAGCACCTTGTACGGTGGCACAGATACGCAGTATTTT.

About this clone itself: The same CDR3 can be traced to other DNA sequences in this sample. The V and J genes are TRBV7-2 and TRBJ1-1; no clear D gene. V lost 1 base to trimming and J lost 1 base, with 4 bases between them. Germline V gene sequence: CDR1 SGHTA, CDR2 FQGNSA. The CDR3 is made up of 13 amino acids. The CDR3 reads CASSLERNTEAFF. CDR3 in DNA: TGTGCCAGCAGCTTAGAGAGGAACACTGAAGCTTTCTTT.

This clone was observed a handful of times. The J gene is TRBJ2-2, the V gene TRBV10-1; the D gene is possibly TRBD2 (5 bases). From germline, CDR1 is WNHNN and CDR2 SYGVQD (reference sequence). This CDR3 region has 13 residues. V was trimmed by 2 bases and J by 5 bases, leaving 6 bases between them. The CDR3 here is CASSERGTGELFF. The CDR3 DNA is TGCGCCAGCAGTGAGCGGGGAACCGGGGAGCTGTTTTTT.